Listed below are T cell receptor beta chains from one sample, sequenced in a study of shared clonotypes between healthy human individuals. Clones were read by immunoSEQ multiplex PCR, and TCRdb kept only the in-frame ones, dropping some. The sample contains a few hundred thousand clones, under 80% of which appear only once. The sample comprised memory CD4+ T cells sorted from blood. These receptors were collected from a man in his thirties or forties in good health. Both conserved end residues are part of each CDR3. The D gene is left open where the match is weak. Clone size is stated in some rows and not others, as once, few, many or a class when expanded.

.	TRBJ2-5	.	TRBV18	TGTGCCAGCTCACCCCTAGGTCGGGGAGAGACCCAGTACTTC	CASSPLGRGETQYF
few	TRBJ1-2	.	TRBV20-1	TGCAGTGCTAGTGCCGGGAATGGCTACACCTTC	CSASAGNGYTF
few	TRBJ1-2	.	TRBV29-1	TGCAGCGTTGATCGCGATGGCTACACCTTC	CSVDRDGYTF
.	TRBJ1-2	TRBD1	TRBV9	TGTGCCAGCAGCCCCTCGGGACAGGGAGTTGGCTACACCTTC	CASSPSGQGVGYTF
.	TRBJ2-1	TRBD1	TRBV19	TGTGCCAGTAGTATAGATCAGGGGGCTAACGATGAGCAGTTCTTC	CASSIDQGANDEQFF
.	TRBJ2-1	.	TRBV14	TGTGCCAGCAGGCCAGTTGGGGGGCTTGACACTGAGCAGTTCTTC	CASRPVGGLDTEQFF
.	TRBJ2-1	TRBD2	TRBV4-2	TGTGCCAGCAGCCAAGAAAGCGGGAGGGCCCTCCATGAGCAGTTCTTC	CASSQESGRALHEQFF
.	TRBJ2-3	TRBD2	TRBV7-9	TGTGCCAGCAGCTTAGGACAGCGGGAGGGCACAGATACGCAGTATTTT	CASSLGQREGTDTQYF
.	TRBJ1-1	.	TRBV5-5	TGTGCCAGCAGCGTGAGCGGTGACAGCCAAGCTTTCTTT	CASSVSGDSQAFF
.	TRBJ2-7	.	TRBV28	TGTGCCAGCACCCCCACTGGACCCTACGAGCAGTACTTC	CASTPTGPYEQYF
.	TRBJ2-5	TRBD1	TRBV30	TGTGCCTCCTTGAAACAGGGGAACCAAGAGACCCAGTACTTC	CASLKQGNQETQYF
.	TRBJ1-1	.	TRBV29-1	TGCAGCGCAGACGACAGTCGGGCTGAAGCTTTCTTT	CSADDSRAEAFF
few	TRBJ1-2	.	TRBV10-3	TGTGCCACCTCCGTTAATTTGTTGGATGGCTACACCTTC	CATSVNLLDGYTF
.	TRBJ2-7	TRBD2	TRBV30	TGTGCCTGGAGAGCTGGACTAGCTAAGTACGAGCAGTACTTC	CAWRAGLAKYEQYF
few	TRBJ2-2	.	TRBV5-4	TGTGCCAGCAGCCGGGGAAGCTCGAACACCGGGGAGCTGTTTTTT	CASSRGSSNTGELFF
.	TRBJ2-1	.	TRBV27	TGTGCCAGCAGCCAGGACCAGTCCAATGAGCAGTTCTTC	CASSQDQSNEQFF
.	TRBJ2-5	TRBD2	TRBV7-2	TGTGCCAGCAGCCCTGGGGGGGGACTCAAGGCGTACTTC	CASSPGGGLKAYF
once	TRBJ2-2	.	TRBV5-1	TGCGCCAGCAGCTTGGATGTGGGCAGTATTAACACCGGGGAGCTGTTTTTT	CASSLDVGSINTGELFF
.	TRBJ2-1	TRBD2	TRBV28	TGTGCCAGCAGTTCATACCCCGGGACTAGCGGGAGAATTTGGAATGAGCAGTTCTTC	CASSSYPGTSGRIWNEQFF
.	TRBJ2-1	TRBD1	TRBV5-5	TGTGCCAGCAGCTTGCGGGACAGCTCCTACAATGAGCAGTTCTTC	CASSLRDSSYNEQFF
few	TRBJ2-7	.	TRBV21-1	TGTGCCAGCAGCAAAAACGGGAGGCAGTACGAGCAGTACTTC	CASSKNGRQYEQYF
few	TRBJ2-3	.	TRBV2	TGTGCCAGCAGTGAAGAGAGCACAGATACGCAGTATTTT	CASSEESTDTQYF
.	TRBJ2-5	TRBD1	TRBV12-5	TGTGCTAGTGCTCGGGACAGGGGGACCCAGTACTTC	CASARDRGTQYF
.	TRBJ2-1	.	TRBV11-2	TGTGCCAGCAGCTTAGGGGTAGGCTCCTACAATGAGCAGTTCTTC	CASSLGVGSYNEQFF
.	TRBJ1-1	.	TRBV5-7	TGTGCCAGCAGCTCAACAGTCTTCCAGAACACTGAAGCTTTCTTT	CASSSTVFQNTEAFF
.	TRBJ2-3	TRBD2	TRBV7-6	TGTGCCAGCAGCTTAACCCTAGCGGGAGACGAGGGTACGCAGTATTTT	CASSLTLAGDEGTQYF
.	TRBJ1-5	TRBD1	TRBV19	TGTGCCAGCCGGGACAGGGGGCATCAGCCCCAGCATTTT	CASRDRGHQPQHF
few	TRBJ2-7	.	TRBV28	TGTGCCAGCAGTTTATTCACATACGAGCAGTACTTC	CASSLFTYEQYF
.	TRBJ2-5	.	TRBV6-5	TGTGCCAGCAGTTACTCGCTCTTACAGCAAGAGACCCAGTACTTC	CASSYSLLQQETQYF
.	TRBJ2-1	.	TRBV5-1	TGCGCCAGCAGCTTGGGGGGGCCCCACAATGAGCAGTTCTTC	CASSLGGPHNEQFF
.	TRBJ2-1	.	TRBV5-1	TGCGCCAGTTCCGGGACGCTAAGAGACAATGAGCAGTTCTTC	CASSGTLRDNEQFF
.	TRBJ1-5	TRBD1	TRBV7-9	TGTGCCAGCAGCTTGGGACAGGCAGATCAGCCCCAGCATTTT	CASSLGQADQPQHF
.	TRBJ1-1	.	TRBV2	TGTGCCAGCAGTTTGTACACTGAAGCTTTCTTT	CASSLYTEAFF
.	TRBJ2-3	TRBD2	TRBV18	TGTGCCAGCTCACCACTATCCGGGACTAGCGGGAGGGCCGGGGCAGATACGCAGTATTTT	CASSPLSGTSGRAGADTQYF
.	TRBJ2-1	.	TRBV7-3	TGTGCCAGCAGCTCGACCAACAGCGTCGGTGAGCAGTTCTTC	CASSSTNSVGEQFF
.	TRBJ2-7	TRBD1	TRBV14	TGTGCCAGCAGCGACAGACAGGGTTGGAACGAGCAGTACTTC	CASSDRQGWNEQYF
.	TRBJ2-5	TRBD1	TRBV7-6	TGTGCCAGCAGCTTAGGGACAGGGGCGTGGGAGACCCAGTACTTC	CASSLGTGAWETQYF
.	TRBJ2-1	TRBD2	TRBV6-4	TGTGCCAGCAGTGACCCGATGGCCCCGGGACTAGCGGTTTCATACCCCTTCAATGAGCAGTTCTTC	CASSDPMAPGLAVSYPFNEQFF
.	TRBJ1-1	.	TRBV7-2	TGTGCCAGCAGCTTAGATTACAGGGCAAGGAACACTGAAGCTTTCTTT	CASSLDYRARNTEAFF
few	TRBJ2-1	.	TRBV6-5	TGTGCCAGCACCAATTCCGGTGAGCAGTTCTTC	CASTNSGEQFF
few	TRBJ2-5	.	TRBV20-1	TGCAGTGCTAGCAAAGAAGAGACCCAGTACTTC	CSASKEETQYF
.	TRBJ1-4	TRBD1	TRBV2	TGTGCCAGCAACGACAGGGTGGGGAATGAAAAACTGTTTTTT	CASNDRVGNEKLFF
.	TRBJ2-2	TRBD1	TRBV5-1	TGCGCCAGCAGCTCGGGACAGTCGAACACCGGGGAGCTGTTTTTT	CASSSGQSNTGELFF
.	TRBJ1-5	TRBD1	TRBV27	TGTGCCAGCAGTCCCGACAGGGTTCAGCCCCAGCATTTT	CASSPDRVQPQHF
.	TRBJ2-7	.	TRBV25-1	TGTGCCAGCAAGGGGGCGGGAGAGTACGAGCAGTACTTC	CASKGAGEYEQYF
.	TRBJ2-1	TRBD2	TRBV28	TGTGCCAGCAGTTTTTCCCTAGCGGGAGGCTTCAATGAGCAGTTCTTC	CASSFSLAGGFNEQFF
.	TRBJ2-1	TRBD2	TRBV10-3	TGTGCCATCAGGGGGACTAGCGGGAGTTACAATGAGCAGTTCTTC	CAIRGTSGSYNEQFF
.	TRBJ2-7	TRBD2	TRBV7-6	TGTGCCAGCAGCTTGGGGAGGGGCGGGAGTCAAACCTACGAGCAGTACTTC	CASSLGRGGSQTYEQYF
.	TRBJ2-1	.	TRBV6-6	TGTGCCAGCAGTCAGTCCGGGACTTCATACAATGAGCAGTTCTTC	CASSQSGTSYNEQFF
.	TRBJ2-3	.	TRBV5-1	TGCGCCAGCAGCTTGCTGGGGGCCTCCACAGATACGCAGTATTTT	CASSLLGASTDTQYF
many	TRBJ2-7	.	TRBV9	TGTGCCAGCAGCGGAGGGGACTCCCAAAGGCACGAGCAGTACTTC	CASSGGDSQRHEQYF
many	TRBJ1-5	.	TRBV7-8	TGTGCCAGCGGGCTTGAGGGAGCCCAGCATTTT	CASGLEGAQHF
few	TRBJ2-3	.	TRBV5-1	TGCGCCAGCAGCTTGGAGTGGCGGGATACGGATACGCAGTATTTT	CASSLEWRDTDTQYF
.	TRBJ2-3	TRBD2	TRBV27	TGTGCCAGCAGTTTAAGACTAGCGGAAGATACGCAGTATTTT	CASSLRLAEDTQYF
.	TRBJ1-3	.	TRBV29-1	TGCAGCGTTGCGGCCTCCCCGGGAAACACCATATATTTT	CSVAASPGNTIYF
medium-sized	TRBJ2-1	TRBD1	TRBV19	TGTGCCAGTAGCCTGGGACAGGCGATATACAATGAGCAGTTCTTC	CASSLGQAIYNEQFF
many	TRBJ1-5	.	TRBV18	TGTGCCAGCTCTCCTACCGACAGTCAGCCCCAGCATTTT	CASSPTDSQPQHF